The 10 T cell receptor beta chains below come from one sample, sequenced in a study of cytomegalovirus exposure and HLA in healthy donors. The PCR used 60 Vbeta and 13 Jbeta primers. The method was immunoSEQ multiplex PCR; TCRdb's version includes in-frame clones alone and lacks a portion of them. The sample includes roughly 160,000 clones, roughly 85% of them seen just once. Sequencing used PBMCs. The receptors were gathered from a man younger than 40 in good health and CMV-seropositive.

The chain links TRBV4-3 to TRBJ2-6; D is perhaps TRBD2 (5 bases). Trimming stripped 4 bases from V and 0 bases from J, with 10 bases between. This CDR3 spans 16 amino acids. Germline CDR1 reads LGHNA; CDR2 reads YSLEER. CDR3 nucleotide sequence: TGCGCCAGCAGCCCGGAACGGGGCTCTGGGGCCAACGTCCTGACTTTC. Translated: CASSPERGSGANVLTF.

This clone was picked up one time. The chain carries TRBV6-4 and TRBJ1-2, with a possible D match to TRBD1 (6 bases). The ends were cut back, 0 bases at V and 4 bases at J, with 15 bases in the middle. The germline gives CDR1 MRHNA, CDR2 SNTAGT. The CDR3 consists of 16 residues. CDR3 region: CASSDSGDTLPYGYTF. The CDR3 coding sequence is TGTGCCAGCAGTGACTCGGGGGACACACTCCCCTATGGCTACACCTTC.

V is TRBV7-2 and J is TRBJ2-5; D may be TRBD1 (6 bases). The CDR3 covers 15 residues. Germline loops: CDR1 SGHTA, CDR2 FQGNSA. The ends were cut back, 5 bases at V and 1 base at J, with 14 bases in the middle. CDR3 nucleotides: TGTGCCAGCAGCCCGCAGGGGCCCCTCCAAGAGACCCAGTACTTC. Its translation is CASSPQGPLQETQYF.

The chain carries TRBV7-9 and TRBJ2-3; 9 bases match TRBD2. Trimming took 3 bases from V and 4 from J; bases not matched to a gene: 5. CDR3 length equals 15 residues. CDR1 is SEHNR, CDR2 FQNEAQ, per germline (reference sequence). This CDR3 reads CASSFSSGSADTQYF. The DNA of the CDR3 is TGTGCCAGCAGCTTTAGTAGCGGGAGTGCAGATACGCAGTATTTT.

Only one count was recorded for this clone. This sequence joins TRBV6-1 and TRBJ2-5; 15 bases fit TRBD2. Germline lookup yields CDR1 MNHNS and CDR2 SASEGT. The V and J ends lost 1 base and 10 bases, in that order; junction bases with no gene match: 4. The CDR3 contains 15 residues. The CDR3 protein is CASSEEGLAGGYQYF. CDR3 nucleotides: TGTGCCAGCAGTGAAGAGGGACTAGCGGGAGGATACCAGTACTTC.

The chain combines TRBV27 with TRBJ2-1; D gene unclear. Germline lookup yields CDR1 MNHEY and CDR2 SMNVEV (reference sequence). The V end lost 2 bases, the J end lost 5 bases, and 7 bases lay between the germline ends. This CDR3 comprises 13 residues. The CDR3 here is CASSLIGHNEQFF. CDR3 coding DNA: TGTGCCAGCAGTTTAATTGGGCACAATGAGCAGTTCTTC.

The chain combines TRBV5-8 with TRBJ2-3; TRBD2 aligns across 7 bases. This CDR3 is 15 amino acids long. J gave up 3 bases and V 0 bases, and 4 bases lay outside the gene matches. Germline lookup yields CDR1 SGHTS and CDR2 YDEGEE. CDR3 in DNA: TGTGCCAGCAGCTTGGCGGGAGGACTGACAGATACGCAGTATTTT. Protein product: CASSLAGGLTDTQYF.

As DNA, the CDR3 is TGCGCCAGCAGCTTGGTGACGGGGACAGGTTGGCTAGCCAAAAACATTCAGTACTTC. This codes for CASSLVTGTGWLAKNIQYF. V gene TRBV5-1 combines with J gene TRBJ2-4, with 8 bases aligning to TRBD1. Per germline, CDR1 SGHRS and CDR2 YFSETQ. This CDR3 comprises 19 residues. J lost 0 bases, V lost 0 bases, and 11 bases had no gene match.

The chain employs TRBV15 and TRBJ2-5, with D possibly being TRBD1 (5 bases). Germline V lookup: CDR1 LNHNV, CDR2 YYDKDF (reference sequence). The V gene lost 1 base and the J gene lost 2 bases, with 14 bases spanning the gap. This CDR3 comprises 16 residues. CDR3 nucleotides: TGTGCCACCAGCAGAGGGGGTGGGGCGGAACAAGAGACCCAGTACTTC. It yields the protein CATSRGGGAEQETQYF.

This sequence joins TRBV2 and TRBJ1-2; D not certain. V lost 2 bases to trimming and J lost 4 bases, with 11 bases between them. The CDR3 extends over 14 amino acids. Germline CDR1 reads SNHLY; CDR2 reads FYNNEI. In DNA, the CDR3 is TGTGCCAGCAGTGAAAACACGAACGTCTATGGCTACACCTTC. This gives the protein CASSENTNVYGYTF.